This T cell receptor (beta chain) emerged from a study of identical twins. General study results and limits: Sequences that were out-of-frame, alpha and twin-shared displayed an excess of low generation probability. In cord blood, abundant beta clonotypes had fewer insertions; memory showed no trend. Beta out-of-frame twin sharing showed a weaker excess.

After template switching added a universal primer site, the resulting cDNA carried unique molecular identifiers. TCRdb reprocessed the 5' RACE reads with MiXCR, giving one entry per CDR3 protein. The sample has approximately 700,000 distinct CDR3 sequences, less than 7% seen once; the top ten hold around 1.9%. On this clonotype itself: Its antigen remains unknown.

This clonotype originated in a man aged 18 to 29 in good health. Sequencing input: naive T cells sorted from blood.

CDR3 sequence (DNA): TGTGCCAGCAGAGACTCCGGACAGGGGCTCTATGGCTACACCTTC. This codes for CASRDSGQGLYGYTF. This chain uses TRBV7-2 with TRBJ1-2, with 9 bases lining up with TRBD1. The CDR3 has 15 residues. Unmatched junction bases numbered 9, after V lost 6 bases and J lost 4 bases. Germline values: CDR1 SGHTA, CDR2 FQGNSA.